These T cell receptor beta chains were read from a single sample in a study of HIV-infected patients and healthy controls. TCRdb used MiXCR to reprocess the 5' RACE reads, holding one entry per CDR3 protein. The sample yields some 17,000 distinct CDR3 sequences, 9.5% to 13% seen once. The sample consisted of blood. All receptors derive from an adult in good health. CDR3s include the opening cysteine and the closing phenylalanine or tryptophan. The D gene is left open where the match is weak.

J gene | V gene | D gene | CDR3 protein
TRBJ1-4 | TRBV6-5 | - | CASSYSNRGVEEKLFF
TRBJ2-3 | TRBV20-1 | TRBD2 | CSASGLAGGGGTDTQYF
TRBJ1-4 | TRBV27 | - | CASSPRQREKLFF
TRBJ2-3 | TRBV19 | TRBD2 | CAASSTSGTTDTQYF
TRBJ2-3 | TRBV6-5 | TRBD2 | CASSSSGVSTDTQYF
TRBJ2-3 | TRBV5-1 | - | CASSLQESTDTQYF
TRBJ1-1 | TRBV27 | - | CASSLNTGGGSTEAFF
TRBJ2-7 | TRBV25-1 | TRBD2 | CASSDTGTSVSEQYF
TRBJ2-5 | TRBV29-1 | TRBD1 | CSVETSGTGGEETQYF
TRBJ2-7 | TRBV6-2/TRBV6-3 | - | CASSYNPSEQYF
TRBJ2-3 | TRBV7-2 | TRBD2 | CASSSGLASDTQYF
TRBJ2-1 | TRBV7-2 | - | CASSLALPGPLVTYNEQFF
TRBJ2-3 | TRBV5-6 | TRBD2 | CASSLGTSGYTDTQYF
TRBJ2-3 | TRBV4-1 | TRBD2 | CASSQEGTSGINTDTQYF
TRBJ2-3 | TRBV2 | - | CASSSGRQDTQYF
TRBJ2-3 | TRBV20-1 | TRBD2 | CSARALRTSVSTDTQYF
TRBJ2-1 | TRBV5-1 | - | CASSSGTLSSYNEQFF
TRBJ2-7 | TRBV20-1 | - | CSARDTDVRYEQYF